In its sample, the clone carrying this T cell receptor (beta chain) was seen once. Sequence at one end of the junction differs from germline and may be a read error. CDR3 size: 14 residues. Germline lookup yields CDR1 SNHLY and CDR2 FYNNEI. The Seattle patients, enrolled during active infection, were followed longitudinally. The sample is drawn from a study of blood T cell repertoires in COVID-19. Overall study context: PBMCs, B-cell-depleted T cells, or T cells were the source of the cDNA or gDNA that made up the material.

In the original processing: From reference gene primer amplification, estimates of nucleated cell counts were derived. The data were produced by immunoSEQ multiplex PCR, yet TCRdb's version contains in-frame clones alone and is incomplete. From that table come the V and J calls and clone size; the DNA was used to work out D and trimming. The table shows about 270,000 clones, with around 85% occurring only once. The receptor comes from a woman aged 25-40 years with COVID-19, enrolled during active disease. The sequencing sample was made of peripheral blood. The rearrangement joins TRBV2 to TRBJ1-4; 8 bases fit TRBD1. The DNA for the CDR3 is TGTGCCAGCACTGAACAGGGGGTGGAGGAAAAACTGTTTTTT. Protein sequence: CASTEQGVEEKLFF.